These 18 T cell receptor beta chains originate from one sample sequenced in a study of CD8 T cells in Susac syndrome. RNA in amounts of roughly 0.5 to 1 ug was reverse transcribed with random hexamers. TCRdb reprocessed the immunoSEQ multiplex PCR reads with MiXCR, giving one entry per CDR3 protein. The repertoire has 100,000 to 150,000 distinct CDR3 sequences, around 95% of them found once; the top ten carry 0.065% to 0.09%. What was sequenced was CD4+ T cells from PBMCs. The receptors were gathered from a human donor in good health.

The chain recombines TRBV18 with TRBJ2-3; TRBD1 matches at 7 bases. The germline CDR1 and CDR2 sequences are KGHSH and LQKENI. With 1 base clipped from V and 8 bases from J, the junction kept 9 bases outside the gene matches. The CDR3 runs to 15 residues. In DNA, the CDR3 is TGTGCCAGCTCACCACGGACAGGAGCAAGCCTTACGCAGTATTTT. Translating it yields CASSPRTGASLTQYF.

The genes are TRBV5-1 and TRBJ1-1; 9 bases are shared with TRBD1. The CDR3 consists of 13 residues. Looked up from germline, CDR1 is SGHRS and CDR2 is YFSETQ. Trimming took 8 bases from V and 1 from J; bases not matched to a gene: 3. CDR3 coding DNA: TGCGCCAGTACGGGACAGGGGAACACTGAAGCTTTCTTT. It encodes CASTGQGNTEAFF.

This clonotype came up once. The rearrangement links TRBV3-1 to TRBJ1-4, with a weak D call TRBD1 (5 bases). V lost 1 base, J lost 5 bases, and 8 bases lay in between. The CDR3 totals 14 residues. In germline, CDR1 is LGHDT, CDR2 YNNKEL (reference sequence). CDR3 in amino acids: CASSQAQGNEKLFF. The DNA for the CDR3 is TGTGCCAGCAGCCAAGCCCAGGGCAATGAAAAACTGTTTTTT.

The sample holds a few counts of this clonotype. The CDR3 region is CASSLGGTGPYNEQFF. The CDR3, as DNA: TGTGCCAGCAGCTTAGGAGGGACAGGGCCCTACAATGAGCAGTTCTTC. The chain couples TRBV7-2 to TRBJ2-1; 9 bases map to TRBD1. Unmatched junction bases numbered 3, after V lost 1 base and J lost 2 bases. Germline V gives CDR1 SGHTA, CDR2 FQGNSA. The CDR3 is 16 residues long.

The chain employs TRBV20-1 and TRBJ2-7; 14 bases are shared with TRBD2. The CDR3 runs to 16 residues. From germline, CDR1 is DFQATT and CDR2 SNEGSKA (reference sequence). V lost 6 bases to trimming and J lost 3 bases; unmatched junction nucleotides: 10. CDR3 sequence: CSASGTSGSNRYEQYF. CDR3 nucleotides: TGCAGTGCGTCCGGGACTAGCGGGAGCAATCGCTACGAGCAGTACTTC.

The chain uses TRBV2 and TRBJ2-1, with D unresolved. Trimming took off 10 bases at V and 0 bases at J, with 10 bases between the two ends. The CDR3 spans 13 residues. Germline values: CDR1 SNHLY, CDR2 FYNNEI. In DNA, the CDR3 is TGTGCCACGAACCCGAGCTCCTACAATGAGCAGTTCTTC. As protein: CATNPSSYNEQFF.

This clonotype has a single count. The V gene is TRBV18, the J gene TRBJ1-2; possibly TRBD1 for D (5 bases). Deletions cut 5 bases from V and 4 bases from J, with 20 bases between. This CDR3 contains 16 residues. The V gene's germline CDR1 is KGHSH and CDR2 LQKENI. CDR3 in amino acids: CASSSAQGSIGYGYTF. DNA for the CDR3: TGTGCCAGCTCATCCGCCCAGGGTTCGATTGGCTATGGCTACACCTTC.

The chain couples TRBV10-3 to TRBJ2-7, with a possible D match to TRBD2 (6 bases). Germline loops: CDR1 ENHRY, CDR2 SYGVKD. The CDR3 loop spans 15 amino acids. The V end lost 4 bases, the J end lost 2 bases, and 15 bases lay between the germline ends. The CDR3 loop is CAISVSGGKAYEQYF. CDR3 bases: TGTGCCATCAGTGTAAGCGGAGGGAAAGCCTACGAGCAGTACTTC.

The CDR3 sequence: CASSLGRVETQYF. The CDR3 DNA reads as TGTGCCAGCAGTTTAGGCAGGGTAGAGACCCAGTACTTC. J is TRBJ2-5 and V is TRBV28, with a weak D call TRBD1 (5 bases). CDR3 size: 13 residues. Trimming left V 2 bases short and J 4 bases short, with 8 bases between. CDR1 is MDHEN and CDR2 is SYDVKM in the germline V gene. Filled out from reference TRBV28 and TRBJ2-5, the complete variable domain reads DVKVTQSSRYLVKRTGEKVFLECVQDMDHENMFWYRQDPGLGLRLIYFSYDVKMKEKGDIPEGYSVSREKKERFSLILESASTNQTSMYLCASSLGRVETQYFGPGTRLLVL.

The gene calls are TRBV7-9 and TRBJ1-2; weak D call: TRBD1 (6 bases). The germline gives CDR1 SEHNR, CDR2 FQNEAQ (reference sequence). The V end was cut by 2 bases, the J end by 2 bases, with 24 bases between. CDR3 length: 19 amino acids. The CDR3 loop is CASSLILGGYSRENYGYTF. CDR3 in DNA: TGTGCCAGCAGCTTAATCCTGGGGGGCTACTCTCGGGAAAACTATGGCTACACCTTC.

This chain joins TRBV3-1 and TRBJ1-2; 9 bases align to TRBD1. Germline CDR1 and CDR2: LGHDT and YNNKEL (reference sequence). This CDR3 is built from 15 residues. J gave up 5 bases and V 4 bases, and 8 bases lay outside the gene matches. CDR3 sequence: CASSPIGQGSYGYTF. For the CDR3, the DNA is TGTGCCAGCAGCCCTATAGGACAGGGGAGTTATGGCTACACCTTC.

This chain connects TRBV25-1 to TRBJ2-7; a weak D match, TRBD2 (6 bases). Germline V gene data show CDR1 as MGHDK and CDR2 as SYGVNS. This CDR3 is built from 13 residues. Trimming removed 7 bases at V and 2 bases at J, with 12 bases between. CDR3 DNA: TGTGCCAGCACCCCCGGGGGTGCCTACGAGCAGTACTTC. Protein: CASTPGGAYEQYF.

The chain joins TRBV20-1 to TRBJ2-1, with 7 bases fitting TRBD1. Losses at the gene ends were 6 bases for V and 6 bases for J; bases not matched to a gene: 14. The CDR3 runs to 15 residues. The germline V gene encodes CDR1 DFQATT and CDR2 SNEGSKA (reference sequence). The CDR3 loop reads CSAFPDRAGGNEQFF. In DNA form, the CDR3 reads TGCAGTGCCTTTCCAGACAGGGCTGGGGGCAATGAGCAGTTCTTC.

This clonotype was recorded only once. The CDR3 DNA reads TGTGCCAGTAGACCTCTTACCGGGGACATTCGCTTCATGAACACTGAAGCTTTCTTT. Translated: CASRPLTGDIRFMNTEAFF. The chain is built from TRBV19 and TRBJ1-1; possible D gene TRBD1, 6 bases. This CDR3 spans 19 amino acids. The V gene lost 6 bases and the J gene lost 0 bases, with 26 bases spanning the gap. Germline V gene lookup returns CDR1 LNHDA and CDR2 SQIVND (reference sequence). The full variable domain, in which reference TRBV19 and TRBJ1-1 provide the parts outside the CDR3, is DGGITQSPKYLFRKEGQNVTLSCEQNLNHDAMYWYRQDPGQGLRLIYYSQIVNDFQKGDIAEGYSVSREKKESFPLTVTSAQKNPTAFYLCASRPLTGDIRFMNTEAFFGQGTRLTVV.

This rearrangement joins TRBV5-6 to TRBJ1-5; 7 positions agree with TRBD1. This CDR3 is built from 15 residues. Germline lookup yields CDR1 SGHDT and CDR2 YYEEEE. The V segment lost 2 bases and the J segment 1 base; nucleotides outside the gene matches: 3. The CDR3 nucleotides read TGTGCCAGCAGCTTCAACAGGGGAAGCAATCAGCCCCAGCATTTT. This sequence encodes CASSFNRGSNQPQHF. The full variable domain, in which reference TRBV5-6 and TRBJ1-5 provide the parts outside the CDR3, is DAGVTQSPTHLIKTRGQQVTLRCSPKSGHDTVSWYQQALGQGPQFIFQYYEEEERQRGNFPDRFSGHQFPNYSSELNVNALLLGDSALYLCASSFNRGSNQPQHFGDGTRLSIL.

The chain couples TRBV2 to TRBJ2-6, with 8 bases identical to TRBD1. This CDR3 region has 16 residues. CDR1 is SNHLY, CDR2 FYNNEI, per germline. The trim removed 8 bases at V and 1 base at J, leaving 7 bases unmatched. CDR3 coding DNA: TGTGCCAGCTCAGGGGGCTTCGTGTCTGGGGCCAACGTCCTGACTTTC. This encodes CASSGGFVSGANVLTF.

Written as DNA, the CDR3 is TGCGCCAGCGGGACCGAGACCCAGTACTTC. Amino acid sequence: CASGTETQYF. The chain recombines TRBV5-1 with TRBJ2-5; D may be TRBD1 or TRBD2 (5 bases each). Trimming took 7 bases from V and 5 from J, leaving 6 bases between them. Germline CDR1 SGHRS, CDR2 YFSETQ. This CDR3 has 10 amino acids.

On this clonotype itself: A read error may account for a junction end that differs from germline. The J gene is TRBJ2-5, the V gene TRBV7-2, with TRBD2 matching 7 bases. CDR3 length equals 11 residues. Per the germline V gene, CDR1 is SGHTA and CDR2 is FQGNSA. CDR3 DNA sequence: TGTGCCAGCAGTGCCGGGACTACCCACTTCTTC. Amino acids: CASSAGTTHFF.